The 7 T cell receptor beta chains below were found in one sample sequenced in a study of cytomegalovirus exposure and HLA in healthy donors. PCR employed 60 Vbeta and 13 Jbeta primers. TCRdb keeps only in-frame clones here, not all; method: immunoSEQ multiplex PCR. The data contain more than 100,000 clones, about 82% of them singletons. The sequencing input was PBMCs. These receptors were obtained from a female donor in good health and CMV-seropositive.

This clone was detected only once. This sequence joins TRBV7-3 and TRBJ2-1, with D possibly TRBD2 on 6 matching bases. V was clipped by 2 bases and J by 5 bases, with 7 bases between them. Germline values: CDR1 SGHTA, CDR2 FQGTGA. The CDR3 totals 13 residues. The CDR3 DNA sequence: TGTGCCAGCAGCTTAGCGGGGCACAATGAGCAGTTCTTC. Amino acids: CASSLAGHNEQFF.

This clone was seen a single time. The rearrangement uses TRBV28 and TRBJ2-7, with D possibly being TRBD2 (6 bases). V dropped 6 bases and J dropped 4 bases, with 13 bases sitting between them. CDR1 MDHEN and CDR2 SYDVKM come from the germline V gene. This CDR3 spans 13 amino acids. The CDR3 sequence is CASSLGLLYEQYF. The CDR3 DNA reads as TGTGCCAGCAGCCTGGGACTGTTATACGAGCAGTACTTC.

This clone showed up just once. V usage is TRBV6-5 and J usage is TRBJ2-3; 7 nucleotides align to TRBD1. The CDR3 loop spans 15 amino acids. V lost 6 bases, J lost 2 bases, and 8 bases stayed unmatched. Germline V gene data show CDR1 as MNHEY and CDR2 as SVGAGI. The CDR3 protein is CASSYRRGSTDTQYF. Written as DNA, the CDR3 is TGTGCCAGCAGCTATCGCAGGGGGTCCACAGATACGCAGTATTTT.

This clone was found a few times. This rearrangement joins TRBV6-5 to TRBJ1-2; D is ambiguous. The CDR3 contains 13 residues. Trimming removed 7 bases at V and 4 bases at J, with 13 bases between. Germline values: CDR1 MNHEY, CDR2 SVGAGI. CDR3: CASTNPGFYGYTF. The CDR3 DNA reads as TGTGCCAGCACCAACCCGGGGTTCTATGGCTACACCTTC.

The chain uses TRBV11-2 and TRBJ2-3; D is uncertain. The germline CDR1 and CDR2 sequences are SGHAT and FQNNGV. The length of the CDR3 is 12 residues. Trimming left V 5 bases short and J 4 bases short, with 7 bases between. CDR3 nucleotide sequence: TGTGCCAGCAGCCCCCCCTCAGATACGCAGTATTTT. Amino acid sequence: CASSPPSDTQYF.

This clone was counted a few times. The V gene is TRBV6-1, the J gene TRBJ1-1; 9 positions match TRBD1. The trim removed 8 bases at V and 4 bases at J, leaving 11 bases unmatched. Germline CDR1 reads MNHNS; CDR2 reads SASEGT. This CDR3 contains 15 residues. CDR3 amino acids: CASVRLSTGGTEAFF. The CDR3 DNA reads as TGTGCCAGCGTCAGGCTTTCGACAGGGGGCACTGAAGCTTTCTTT.

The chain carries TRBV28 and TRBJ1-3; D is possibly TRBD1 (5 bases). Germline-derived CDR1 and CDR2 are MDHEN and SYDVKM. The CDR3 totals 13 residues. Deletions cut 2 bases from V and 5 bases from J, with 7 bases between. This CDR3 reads CASSLKGRNTIYF. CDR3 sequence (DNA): TGTGCCAGCAGTTTAAAGGGGCGAAACACCATATATTTT.